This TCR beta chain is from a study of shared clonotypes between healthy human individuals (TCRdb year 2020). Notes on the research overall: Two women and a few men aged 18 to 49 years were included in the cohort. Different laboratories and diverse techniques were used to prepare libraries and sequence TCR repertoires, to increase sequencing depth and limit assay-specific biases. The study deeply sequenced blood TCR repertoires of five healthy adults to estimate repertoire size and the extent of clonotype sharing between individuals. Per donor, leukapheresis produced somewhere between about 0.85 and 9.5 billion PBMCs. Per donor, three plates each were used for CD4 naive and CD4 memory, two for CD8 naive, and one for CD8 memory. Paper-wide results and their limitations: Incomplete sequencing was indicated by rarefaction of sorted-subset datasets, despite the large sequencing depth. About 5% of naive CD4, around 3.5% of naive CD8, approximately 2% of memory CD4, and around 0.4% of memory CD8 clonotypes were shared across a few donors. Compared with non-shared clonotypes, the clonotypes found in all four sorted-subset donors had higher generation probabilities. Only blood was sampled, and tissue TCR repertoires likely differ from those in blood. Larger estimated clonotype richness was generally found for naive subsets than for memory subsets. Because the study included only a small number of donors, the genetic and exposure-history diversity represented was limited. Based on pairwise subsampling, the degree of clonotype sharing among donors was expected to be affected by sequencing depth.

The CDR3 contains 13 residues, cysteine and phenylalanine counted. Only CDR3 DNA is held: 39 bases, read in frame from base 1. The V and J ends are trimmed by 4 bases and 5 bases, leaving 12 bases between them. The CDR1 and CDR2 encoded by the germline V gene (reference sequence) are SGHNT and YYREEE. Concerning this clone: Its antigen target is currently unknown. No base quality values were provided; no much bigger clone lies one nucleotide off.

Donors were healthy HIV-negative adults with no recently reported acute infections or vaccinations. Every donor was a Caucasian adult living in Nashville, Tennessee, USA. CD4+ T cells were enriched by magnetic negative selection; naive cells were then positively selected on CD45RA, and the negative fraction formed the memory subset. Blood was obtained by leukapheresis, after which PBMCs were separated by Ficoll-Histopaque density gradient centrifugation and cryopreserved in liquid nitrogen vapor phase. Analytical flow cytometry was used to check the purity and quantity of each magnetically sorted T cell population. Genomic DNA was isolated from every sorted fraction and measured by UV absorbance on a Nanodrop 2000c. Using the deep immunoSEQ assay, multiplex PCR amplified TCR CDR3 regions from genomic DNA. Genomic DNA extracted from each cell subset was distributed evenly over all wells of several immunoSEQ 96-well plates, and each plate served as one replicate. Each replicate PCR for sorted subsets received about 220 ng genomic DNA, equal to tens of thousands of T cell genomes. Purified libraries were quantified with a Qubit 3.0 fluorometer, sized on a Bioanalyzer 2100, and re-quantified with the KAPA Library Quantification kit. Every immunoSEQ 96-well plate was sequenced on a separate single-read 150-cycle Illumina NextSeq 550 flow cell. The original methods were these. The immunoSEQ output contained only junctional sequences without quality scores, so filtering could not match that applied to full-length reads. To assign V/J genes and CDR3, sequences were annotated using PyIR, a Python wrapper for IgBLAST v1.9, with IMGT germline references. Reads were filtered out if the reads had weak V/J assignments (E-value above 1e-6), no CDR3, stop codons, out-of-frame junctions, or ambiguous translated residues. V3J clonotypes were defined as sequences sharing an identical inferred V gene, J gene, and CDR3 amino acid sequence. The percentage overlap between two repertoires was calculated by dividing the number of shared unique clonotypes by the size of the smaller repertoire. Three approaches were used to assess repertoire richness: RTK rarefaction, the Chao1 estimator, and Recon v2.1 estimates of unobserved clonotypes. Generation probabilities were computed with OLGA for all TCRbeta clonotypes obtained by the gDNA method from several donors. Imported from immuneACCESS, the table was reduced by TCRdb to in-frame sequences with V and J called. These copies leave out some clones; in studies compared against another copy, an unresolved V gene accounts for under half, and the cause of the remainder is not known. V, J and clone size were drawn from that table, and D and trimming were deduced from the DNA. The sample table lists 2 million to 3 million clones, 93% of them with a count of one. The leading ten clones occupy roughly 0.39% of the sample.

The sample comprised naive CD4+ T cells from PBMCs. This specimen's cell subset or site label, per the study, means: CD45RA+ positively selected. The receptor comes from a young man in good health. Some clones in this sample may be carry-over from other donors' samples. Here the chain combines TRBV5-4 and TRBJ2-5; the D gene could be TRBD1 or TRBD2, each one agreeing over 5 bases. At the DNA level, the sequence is TGTGCCAGCAGCCCGGGGACGAGGGAGACCCAGTACTTC. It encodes CASSPGTRETQYF.